This TCR beta chain was obtained from a study of identifying expanded T cells in peripheral blood. Findings and caveats of the study: Variance in clone template counts between roughly two-week samples significantly increased with total template count across all healthy donors. Technical replicates showed around 1.2 changed clones; two weeks about 16.4; four weeks 19.

As regards this clone: What it binds is unknown.

During the collection period, no donor immune events like infections were recorded. The CDR3 has 15 amino acids. V lost 5 bases, J lost 5 bases, and 18 bases lay in between. Looked up from germline, CDR1 is SGHTA and CDR2 is FQGNSA. The data were produced by immunoSEQ multiplex PCR, yet TCRdb's version contains in-frame clones alone and is incomplete. Here the sample spans 90,000 or so clones, approximately 86% being singletons. The J gene is TRBJ2-5, the V gene TRBV7-2; D uncertain. The receptor comes from a person aged 18 to 69 in good health. The sequencing input was blood. CDR3 loop: CASSPPNPFRETQYF. For the CDR3, the DNA is TGTGCCAGCAGCCCCCCAAACCCCTTCAGGGAGACCCAGTACTTC.